The table lists the clone carrying this T cell receptor beta chain with a few counts. The time point was: patch test 1, 2 weeks after DPC sensitization. Treatment noted: therapeutic diphenylcyclopropenone sensitization with weekly scalp DPC. The CDR3 consists of 16 residues. Trimming cost V 8 bases and J 2 bases; bases outside gene matches: 10. Per the germline V gene, CDR1 is MDHEN and CDR2 is SYDVKM. The data derive from a study of human T cells and chemical hapten exposure. TCRdb processed the RACE reads anew with MiXCR; each CDR3 protein has one entry. Among about 360,000 distinct CDR3 sequences, nearly 5% were seen once, and the ten largest hold 2% to 2.5%.

The chain uses TRBV28 and TRBJ2-3; TRBD2 agrees at 10 bases. The receptor's source is a woman in her forties or fifties with alopecia areata. Some clones in this sample may be carry-over from other donors' samples. Specimen: whole blood, collected in connection with sensitization to the hapten diphenylcyclopropenone (DPC). The CDR3 protein is CASYPGGLADTDTQYF. CDR3 in DNA: TGTGCCAGCTACCCCGGCGGACTAGCGGACACAGATACGCAGTATTTT.